A selection of T cell receptor beta chains follows, all from one sample in a study of blood T cell repertoires in COVID-19. The assay was immunoSEQ multiplex PCR, and TCRdb's table has in-frame clones only and misses some. The sample yields more than 200,000 clones, around 80% seen once. Sequencing was performed on peripheral blood. These receptors came from a man aged 55 to 70 with acute or convalescent COVID-19. Each CDR3 is given with its conserved first and last residue. The D gene is left open where the match is weak. Only part of the rows carry a size: once, few, many, or a class if the clone is expanded.

V: TRBV5-1
length: 16
size: .
D: .
J: TRBJ2-2
CDR3: CASSSTRLQNTGELFF
DNA: TGCGCCAGCAGCTCCACGCGGCTTCAGAACACCGGGGAGCTGTTTTTT

V: TRBV7-3
length: 17
size: .
D: .
J: TRBJ1-2
CDR3: CASSRTRGRAGNYGYTF
DNA: TGTGCCAGCAGCCGAACAAGAGGCAGGGCTGGAAACTATGGCTACACCTTC

V: TRBV3-1/TRBV3-2
length: 12
size: .
D: .
J: TRBJ2-1
CDR3: CASSQVVNEQFF
DNA: TGTGCCAGCAGCCAAGTCGTCAATGAGCAGTTCTTC

V: TRBV19
length: 13
size: .
D: .
J: TRBJ2-5
CDR3: CASSSDQGETQYF
DNA: TGTGCCAGTAGCTCGGACCAGGGGGAGACCCAGTACTTC

V: TRBV5-1
length: 16
size: .
D: TRBD1
J: TRBJ2-3
CDR3: CASSLAGQGSADTQYF
DNA: TGCGCCAGCAGCTTGGCGGGACAGGGAAGCGCAGATACGCAGTATTTT

V: TRBV24-1
length: 13
size: .
D: TRBD1
J: TRBJ1-1
CDR3: CATRRTGDAEAFF
DNA: TGTGCCACCAGAAGAACAGGGGATGCTGAAGCTTTCTTT

V: TRBV4-1
length: 14
size: once
D: TRBD1
J: TRBJ2-7
CDR3: CASSQEGQGREQYF
DNA: TGCGCCAGCAGCCAAGAGGGACAGGGTCGCGAGCAGTACTTC

V: TRBV7-8
length: 15
size: .
D: TRBD2
J: TRBJ2-3
CDR3: CASSSLAGGTDTQYF
DNA: TGTGCCAGCAGCTCCCTAGCGGGGGGTACAGATACGCAGTATTTT

V: TRBV19
length: 15
size: .
D: TRBD2
J: TRBJ2-1
CDR3: CASSRLAGDRSEQFF
DNA: TGTGCCAGTAGTCGACTAGCGGGAGATCGAAGTGAGCAGTTCTTC

V: TRBV29-1
length: 13
size: .
D: TRBD1
J: TRBJ1-2
CDR3: CSVEDRGAYGYTF
DNA: TGCAGCGTTGAGGACAGGGGGGCCTATGGCTACACCTTC

V: TRBV10-3
length: 15
size: .
D: TRBD2
J: TRBJ2-5
CDR3: CAITDWGGGLETQYF
DNA: TGTGCCATCACCGATTGGGGGGGAGGGCTGGAGACCCAGTACTTC

V: TRBV20-1
length: 13
size: few
D: TRBD1
J: TRBJ1-2
CDR3: CSASNPGGGGYTF
DNA: TGCAGTGCTAGTAACCCAGGGGGTGGTGGCTACACCTTC

V: TRBV5-1
length: 19
size: once
D: TRBD1
J: TRBJ1-2
CDR3: CASSYSYITPGTGFYGYTF
DNA: TGCGCCAGCAGCTACTCCTATATTACTCCCGGGACAGGATTCTATGGCTACACCTTC

V: TRBV12-1
length: 16
size: .
D: .
J: TRBJ2-5
CDR3: CASSLPLGQSQETQYF
DNA: TGTGCCAGCAGCCTGCCCCTGGGACAGTCCCAAGAGACCCAGTACTTC

V: TRBV9
length: 15
size: few
D: .
J: TRBJ1-1
CDR3: CASSVDGGQDTEAFF
DNA: TGTGCCAGCAGCGTAGACGGGGGTCAAGACACTGAAGCTTTCTTT

V: TRBV19
length: 16
size: .
D: TRBD2
J: TRBJ2-4
CDR3: CASRSLAGGTKNIQYF
DNA: TGTGCCAGTAGATCACTAGCGGGAGGTACCAAAAACATTCAGTACTTC

V: TRBV28
length: 15
size: once
D: .
J: TRBJ2-5
CDR3: CASLSRERKGETQYF
DNA: TGTGCCAGCCTGAGCCGGGAGAGGAAAGGAGAGACCCAGTACTTC

V: TRBV28
length: 16
size: .
D: .
J: TRBJ1-6
CDR3: CASSLLRPLPGSPLHF
DNA: TGTGCCAGCAGTTTACTCCGGCCCCTCCCGGGTTCACCCCTCCACTTT

V: TRBV11-1
length: 15
size: .
D: TRBD2
J: TRBJ2-5
CDR3: CASSLALAGVETQYF
DNA: TGTGCCAGCAGCTTAGCTCTAGCGGGAGTGGAGACCCAGTACTTC

V: TRBV27
length: 14
size: .
D: TRBD1
J: TRBJ2-5
CDR3: CASSSWTGEETQYF
DNA: TGTGCCAGCAGTTCGTGGACAGGGGAGGAGACCCAGTACTTC

V: TRBV27
length: 15
size: .
D: .
J: TRBJ1-1
CDR3: CASSWSWQEGTEAFF
DNA: TGTGCCAGCAGTTGGTCGTGGCAGGAGGGCACTGAAGCTTTCTTT

V: TRBV6-6
length: 14
size: .
D: .
J: TRBJ1-2
CDR3: CASSYSREGDGYTF
DNA: TGTGCCAGCAGTTACTCGAGGGAGGGGGATGGCTACACCTTC

V: TRBV5-8
length: 15
size: .
D: TRBD1
J: TRBJ2-5
CDR3: CASSFGQGLQETQYF
DNA: TGTGCCAGCAGCTTTGGACAGGGTCTTCAAGAGACCCAGTACTTC

V: TRBV18
length: 16
size: .
D: TRBD2
J: TRBJ2-7
CDR3: CASSPPGSGRAGEQYF
DNA: TGTGCCAGCTCACCACCGGGCAGCGGGAGGGCAGGCGAGCAGTACTTC

V: TRBV9
length: 14
size: .
D: .
J: TRBJ1-6
CDR3: CASSLSGDHPTLHF
DNA: TGTGCCAGCAGCCTCTCAGGGGACCACCCCACCCTCCACTTT

V: TRBV5-4
length: 14
size: .
D: .
J: TRBJ2-7
CDR3: CASSRMGLVYEQYF
DNA: TGTGCCAGCAGCCGGATGGGACTGGTCTACGAGCAGTACTTC

V: TRBV10-3
length: 22
size: .
D: TRBD1
J: TRBJ2-7
CDR3: CAISGNSHGQGAGLRPSYEQYF
DNA: TGTGCCATCAGTGGGAATTCACACGGACAGGGGGCAGGTTTGAGGCCCTCCTACGAGCAGTACTTC

V: TRBV20-1
length: 11
size: .
D: TRBD1
J: TRBJ1-2
CDR3: CSAPGGGGYTF
DNA: TGCAGTGCCCCAGGGGGCGGTGGCTACACCTTC

V: TRBV11-2
length: 12
size: .
D: .
J: TRBJ2-2
CDR3: CASIPPTGELFF
DNA: TGTGCCAGCATCCCTCCGACCGGGGAGCTGTTTTTT

V: TRBV9
length: 15
size: .
D: TRBD2
J: TRBJ2-7
CDR3: CASSLGSSGSYEQYF
DNA: TGTGCCAGCAGCTTAGGATCTAGCGGGAGCTACGAGCAGTACTTC

V: TRBV29-1
length: 13
size: .
D: .
J: TRBJ2-3
CDR3: CSGQKTSTDTQYF
DNA: TGCAGCGGACAGAAAACTAGCACAGATACGCAGTATTTT

V: TRBV28
length: 14
size: .
D: TRBD1
J: TRBJ1-1
CDR3: CASRPGTENTEAFF
DNA: TGTGCCAGCAGACCCGGGACAGAGAACACTGAAGCTTTCTTT

V: TRBV18
length: 13
size: .
D: .
J: TRBJ2-7
CDR3: CASSPQTDYEQYF
DNA: TGTGCCAGCTCACCGCAGACAGACTACGAGCAGTACTTC

V: TRBV15
length: 15
size: .
D: .
J: TRBJ2-7
CDR3: CATSLFPGHHYEQYF
DNA: TGTGCCACCAGCCTCTTTCCGGGACACCACTACGAGCAGTACTTC

V: TRBV11-2
length: 12
size: .
D: .
J: TRBJ2-3
CDR3: CASSSSGNTQYF
DNA: TGTGCCAGCAGCTCCTCGGGAAATACGCAGTATTTT

V: TRBV29-1
length: 14
size: few
D: .
J: TRBJ2-7
CDR3: CSVVFQVDSYEQYF
DNA: TGCAGCGTTGTGTTCCAGGTCGACTCCTACGAGCAGTACTTC

V: TRBV11-2
length: 18
size: .
D: .
J: TRBJ1-6
CDR3: CASSPSGGLISYNSPLHF
DNA: TGTGCCAGCAGCCCATCGGGAGGGTTAATCTCCTATAATTCACCCCTCCACTTT

V: TRBV7-2
length: 14
size: .
D: TRBD1
J: TRBJ1-1
CDR3: CASSFYRGDTEAFF
DNA: TGTGCCAGCAGCTTCTACAGGGGCGACACTGAAGCTTTCTTT

V: TRBV28
length: 16
size: once
D: TRBD2
J: TRBJ2-1
CDR3: CASSAGGSGRYNEQFF
DNA: TGTGCCAGCAGTGCGGGGGGTAGCGGGAGATACAATGAGCAGTTCTTC

V: TRBV6-5
length: 14
size: .
D: TRBD1
J: TRBJ1-1
CDR3: CASRSGTGGTEAFF
DNA: TGTGCCAGCAGATCCGGGACAGGGGGCACTGAAGCTTTCTTT

V: TRBV5-1
length: 14
size: .
D: TRBD2
J: TRBJ2-3
CDR3: CASSPRLASDTQYF
DNA: TGCGCCAGCAGCCCGCGACTAGCTTCAGATACGCAGTATTTT

V: TRBV6-4
length: 13
size: few
D: .
J: TRBJ1-5
CDR3: CASSAESNQPQHF
DNA: TGTGCCAGCAGTGCGGAGAGCAATCAGCCCCAGCATTTT

V: TRBV3-1/TRBV3-2
length: 14
size: .
D: .
J: TRBJ1-1
CDR3: CASSPGRSGTEAFF
DNA: TGTGCCAGCAGTCCGGGTAGAAGCGGGACTGAAGCTTTCTTT

V: TRBV4-3
length: 17
size: .
D: .
J: TRBJ2-7
CDR3: CASSQDKHGREPYEQYF
DNA: TGCGCCAGCAGCCAAGATAAGCATGGAAGGGAGCCCTACGAGCAGTACTTC

V: TRBV7-3
length: 14
size: .
D: .
J: TRBJ2-2
CDR3: CASSKMGASGELFF
DNA: TGTGCCAGCAGTAAGATGGGGGCGTCCGGGGAGCTGTTTTTT

V: TRBV7-2
length: 13
size: once
D: TRBD1
J: TRBJ1-2
CDR3: CASSPGQEYGYTF
DNA: TGTGCCAGCAGCCCCGGACAGGAGTATGGCTACACCTTC

V: TRBV5-1
length: 14
size: .
D: .
J: TRBJ2-1
CDR3: CASSLEGQYNEQFF
DNA: TGCGCCAGCAGCCTGGAGGGACAGTACAATGAGCAGTTCTTC

V: TRBV10-3
length: 19
size: .
D: .
J: TRBJ1-5
CDR3: CAISESYPTGAKGNQPQHF
DNA: TGTGCCATCAGTGAGTCCTACCCGACAGGCGCAAAAGGCAATCAGCCCCAGCATTTT